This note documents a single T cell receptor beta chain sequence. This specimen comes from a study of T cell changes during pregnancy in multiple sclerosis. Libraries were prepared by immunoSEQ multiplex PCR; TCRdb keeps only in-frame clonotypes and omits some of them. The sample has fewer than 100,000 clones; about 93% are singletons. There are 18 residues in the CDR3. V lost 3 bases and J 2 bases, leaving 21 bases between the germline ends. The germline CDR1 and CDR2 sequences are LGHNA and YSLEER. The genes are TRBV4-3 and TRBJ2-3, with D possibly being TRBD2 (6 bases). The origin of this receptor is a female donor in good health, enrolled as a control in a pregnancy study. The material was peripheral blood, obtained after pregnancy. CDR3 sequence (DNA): TGCGCCAGCAGCCACCCCCCCCATGGGGCGGGGCACACAGATACGCAGTATTTT. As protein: CASSHPPHGAGHTDTQYF.